This T cell receptor (beta chain) was recorded in a study of identical twins. There were only healthy Caucasians among the donors. Study-wide findings and caveats: Abundant cord blood beta clonotypes carried fewer insertions; memory repertoires showed none. There was an excess of low generation probability in the out-of-frame alpha sequences that twins shared.

There are 16 residues in the CDR3. Trimming at V came to 4 bases and at J to 0 bases, leaving 7 bases not matched to a gene. Per germline, CDR1 KGHSH and CDR2 LQKENI. With respect to this clonotype: Its cognate antigen is unknown.

A universal primer site was added by template switching, and unique molecular identifiers were carried by the cDNA. MiXCR was run by TCRdb on the 5' RACE reads, yielding one entry per CDR3 protein. The table includes approximately 630,000 distinct CDR3 sequences, less than 9% detected once. The same specimen was also included in a second study, on yellow fever vaccine responses in identical twins.

The sequenced sample consisted of PBMCs. The clonotype originates from a woman aged 18-29 years in good health. The chain couples TRBV18 to TRBJ2-3, with TRBD2 matching over 7 bases. The CDR3 is CASSLTSASSTDTQYF. CDR3 nucleotides: TGTGCCAGCTCACTTACTAGCGCTTCTAGCACAGATACGCAGTATTTT.